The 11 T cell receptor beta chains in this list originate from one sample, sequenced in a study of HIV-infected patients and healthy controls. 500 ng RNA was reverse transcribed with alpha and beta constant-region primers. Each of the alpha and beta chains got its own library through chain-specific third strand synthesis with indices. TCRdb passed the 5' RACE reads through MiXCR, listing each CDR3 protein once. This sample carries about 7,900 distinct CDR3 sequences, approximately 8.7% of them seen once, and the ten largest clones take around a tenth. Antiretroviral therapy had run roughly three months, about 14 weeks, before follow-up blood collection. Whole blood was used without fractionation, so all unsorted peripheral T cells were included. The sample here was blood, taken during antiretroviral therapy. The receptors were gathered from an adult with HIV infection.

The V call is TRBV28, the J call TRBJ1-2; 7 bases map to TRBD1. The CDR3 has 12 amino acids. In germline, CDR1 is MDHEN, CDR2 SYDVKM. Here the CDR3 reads CVHGTAYRGYTF. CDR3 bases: TGTGTCCACGGGACAGCATATCGAGGCTACACCTTC.

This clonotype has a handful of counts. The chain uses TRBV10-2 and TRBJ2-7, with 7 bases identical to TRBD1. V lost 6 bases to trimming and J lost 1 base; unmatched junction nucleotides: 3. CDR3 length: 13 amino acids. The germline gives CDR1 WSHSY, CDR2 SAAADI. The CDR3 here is CASSEGASYEQYF. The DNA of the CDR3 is TGCGCCAGCAGCGAGGGGGCGTCCTACGAGCAGTACTTC.

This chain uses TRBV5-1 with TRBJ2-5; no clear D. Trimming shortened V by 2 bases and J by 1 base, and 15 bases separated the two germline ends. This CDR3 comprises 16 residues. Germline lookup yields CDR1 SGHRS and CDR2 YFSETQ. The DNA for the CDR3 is TGCGCCAGCAGCTTTTCAGGCGAAGTGGGCCAAGAGACCCAGTACTTC. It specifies CASSFSGEVGQETQYF.

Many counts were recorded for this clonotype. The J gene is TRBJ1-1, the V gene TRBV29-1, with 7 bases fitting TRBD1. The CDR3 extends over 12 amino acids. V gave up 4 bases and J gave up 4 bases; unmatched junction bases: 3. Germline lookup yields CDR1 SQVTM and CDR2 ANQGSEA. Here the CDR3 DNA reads TGCAGCGTTGGACAGGGTATCACTGAAGCTTTCTTT. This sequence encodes CSVGQGITEAFF.

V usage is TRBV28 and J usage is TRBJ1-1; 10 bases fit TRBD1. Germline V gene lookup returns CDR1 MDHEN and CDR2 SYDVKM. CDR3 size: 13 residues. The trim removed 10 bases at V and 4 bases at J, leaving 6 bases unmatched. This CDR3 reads CATKTGGFTEAFF. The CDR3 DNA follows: TGTGCCACCAAGACAGGGGGCTTCACTGAAGCTTTCTTT.

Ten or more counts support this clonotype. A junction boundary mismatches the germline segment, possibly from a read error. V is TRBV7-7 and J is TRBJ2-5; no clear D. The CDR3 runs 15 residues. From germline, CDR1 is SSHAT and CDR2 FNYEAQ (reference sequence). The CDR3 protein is CASSLSVTGAETQYF. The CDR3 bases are TGTGCTAGCAGCTTAAGCGTAACTGGCGCCGAGACCCAGTACTTC.

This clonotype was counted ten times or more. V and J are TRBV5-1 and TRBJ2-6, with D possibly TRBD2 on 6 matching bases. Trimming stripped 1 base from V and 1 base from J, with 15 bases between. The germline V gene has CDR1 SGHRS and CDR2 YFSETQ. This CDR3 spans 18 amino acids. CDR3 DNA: TGCGCCAGCAGCTTGTGGAGGGGCCATTCATCTGGGGCCAACGTCCTGACTTTC. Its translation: CASSLWRGHSSGANVLTF.

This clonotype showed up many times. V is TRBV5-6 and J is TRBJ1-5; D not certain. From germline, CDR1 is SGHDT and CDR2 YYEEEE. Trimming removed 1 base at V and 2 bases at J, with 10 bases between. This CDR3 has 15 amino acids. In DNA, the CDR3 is TGTGCCAGCAGCTTGCGGCAGGCCGGCAATCAGCCCCAGCATTTT. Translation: CASSLRQAGNQPQHF. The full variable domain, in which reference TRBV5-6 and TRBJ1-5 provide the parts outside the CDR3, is DAGVTQSPTHLIKTRGQQVTLRCSPKSGHDTVSWYQQALGQGPQFIFQYYEEEERQRGNFPDRFSGHQFPNYSSELNVNALLLGDSALYLCASSLRQAGNQPQHFGDGTRLSIL.

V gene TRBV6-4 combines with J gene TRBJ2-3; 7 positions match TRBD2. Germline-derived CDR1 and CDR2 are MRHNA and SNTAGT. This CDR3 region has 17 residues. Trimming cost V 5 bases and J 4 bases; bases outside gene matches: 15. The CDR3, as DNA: TGTGCCAGCAGTCAGGGCGTCGGCGGGAGTGGCGCAGATACGCAGTATTTT. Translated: CASSQGVGGSGADTQYF.

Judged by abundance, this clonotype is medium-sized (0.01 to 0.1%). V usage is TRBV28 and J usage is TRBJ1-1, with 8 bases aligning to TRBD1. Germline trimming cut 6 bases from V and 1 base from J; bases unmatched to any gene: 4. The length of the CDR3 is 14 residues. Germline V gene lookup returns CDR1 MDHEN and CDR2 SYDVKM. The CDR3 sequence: CASRIDRGNTEAFF. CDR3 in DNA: TGTGCCAGCAGAATTGACAGGGGGAACACTGAAGCTTTCTTT.

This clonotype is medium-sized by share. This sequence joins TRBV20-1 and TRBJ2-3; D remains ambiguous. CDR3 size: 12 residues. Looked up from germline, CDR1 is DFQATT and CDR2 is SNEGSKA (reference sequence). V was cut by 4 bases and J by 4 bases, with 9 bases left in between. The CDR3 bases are TGCAGTGCTACGTCGGCCCCAGATACGCAGTATTTT. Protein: CSATSAPDTQYF.